The 28 T cell receptor beta chains listed next were all sequenced from one sample in a study of T cell responses to AZD1222 COVID-19 vaccine. Profiled with immunoSEQ multiplex PCR; TCRdb holds only in-frame clones, not every one. The data hold under 100,000 clones, with about 88% observed a single time. Here the sequenced sample was peripheral blood, taken on day 0 of AZD1222 vaccination. The receptors here all came from an adult in good health.

This clone was recorded many times. V is TRBV18 and J is TRBJ1-2, with a tentative D call TRBD1 (6 bases). The CDR3 is made up of 14 amino acids. V lost 3 bases and J 7 bases, leaving 15 bases between the germline ends. Germline V gene lookup returns CDR1 KGHSH and CDR2 LQKENI. The CDR3 spells CASSPSSDSGGYTF. The CDR3 nucleotides read TGTGCCAGCTCACCTTCGTCGGACAGTGGTGGCTACACCTTC.

The chain uses TRBV11-3 and TRBJ2-3, with D perhaps TRBD1 (6 bases). Per the germline V gene, CDR1 is SGHNT and CDR2 is YENEEA. The CDR3 spans 18 residues. Trimming took 1 base from V and 4 from J, leaving 21 bases between them. The CDR3 is CASSLGSGTGRMADTQYF. CDR3 coding DNA: TGTGCCAGCAGCTTAGGATCCGGTACAGGGAGAATGGCAGATACGCAGTATTTT.

The V call is TRBV20-1, the J call TRBJ1-6, with no clear D. Germline lookup yields CDR1 DFQATT and CDR2 SNEGSKA (reference sequence). The CDR3 has 11 residues. The V end was cut by 7 bases, the J end by 10 bases, with 11 bases between. The CDR3 nucleotides read TGCAGTGGGCTGGGCGGGTCACCCCTCCACTTT. This translates into CSGLGGSPLHF.

The chain carries TRBV29-1 and TRBJ2-7, with a tentative D call TRBD2 (6 bases). Germline V CDR1 and CDR2: SQVTM, ANQGSEA. The CDR3 loop spans 12 amino acids. V was clipped by 4 bases and J by 5 bases, with 12 bases between them. The CDR3 DNA sequence: TGCAGCGTTGCGGTGGGGGGAGACGAGCAGTACTTC. This codes for CSVAVGGDEQYF.

The V call is TRBV28, the J call TRBJ2-2, with 7 positions matching TRBD2. J was trimmed by 2 bases and V by 5 bases; bases with no gene match: 11. The length of the CDR3 is 17 residues. The germline V gene encodes CDR1 MDHEN and CDR2 SYDVKM. Written as DNA, the CDR3 is TGTGCCAGCAGTCCACTCGGGCAGCGGGGTAACACCGGGGAGCTGTTTTTT. Protein: CASSPLGQRGNTGELFF.

This sequence joins TRBV7-2 and TRBJ1-2, with a weak D call TRBD1 (6 bases). Per the germline V gene, CDR1 is SGHTA and CDR2 is FQGNSA. The CDR3 spans 14 residues. Trimming took off 0 bases at V and 7 bases at J, with 12 bases between the two ends. The CDR3 region has the DNA TGTGCCAGCAGCTTAGCTCGGACAGCCGGTGGCTACACCTTC. Translation gives CASSLARTAGGYTF.

V usage is TRBV2 and J usage is TRBJ1-2; 7 nucleotides align to TRBD1. CDR1 and CDR2 (germline): SNHLY, FYNNEI. This CDR3 is 13 amino acids long. V dropped 7 bases and J dropped 10; count of bases not matched to a gene: 12. DNA for the CDR3: TGTGCCAGCACCGCAGGGGGTATACAGTCCTACACCTTC. It is translated as CASTAGGIQSYTF. Filled out from reference TRBV2 and TRBJ1-2, the complete variable domain reads EPEVTQTPSHQVTQMGQEVILRCVPISNHLYFYWYRQILGQKVEFLVSFYNNEISEKSEIFDDQFSVERPDGSNFTLKIRSTKLEDSAMYFCASTAGGIQSYTFGSGTRLTVV.

J is TRBJ2-5 and V is TRBV5-5; no definite D call. The CDR3 spans 14 residues. V was clipped by 6 bases and J by 4 bases, with 16 bases between them. Germline assignment: CDR1 SGHKS and CDR2 YYEKEE (reference sequence). The CDR3: CASTRPGRVETQYF. The CDR3 DNA reads as TGTGCCAGCACCAGACCAGGAAGGGTAGAGACCCAGTACTTC.

This sequence joins TRBV9 and TRBJ2-7; D is possibly TRBD1 (5 bases). Germline V CDR1 and CDR2: SGDLS, YYNGEE. This CDR3 spans 15 amino acids. V lost 4 bases and J 3 bases, leaving 17 bases between the germline ends. The CDR3, as DNA: TGTGCCAGCAGCCCACAGGTGGACGCACACTACGAGCAGTACTTC. Translated, it gives CASSPQVDAHYEQYF.

The chain has TRBV19 and TRBJ1-5; no clear D. The V end lost 5 bases, the J end lost 1 base, and 12 bases lay between the germline ends. CDR3 length: 15 residues. Germline-derived CDR1 and CDR2 are LNHDA and SQIVND (reference sequence). The CDR3 bases are TGTGCCAGTAGTTTCGGATTTCGAAGCAATCAGCCCCAGCATTTT. Its protein is CASSFGFRSNQPQHF.

CDR3 sequence (DNA): TGCGCCAGCAGCACACTAGCGGGGAAACAGCGTGAGCAGTTCTTC. Its translation is CASSTLAGKQREQFF. The chain recombines TRBV4-1 with TRBJ2-1, with TRBD2 identical over 10 bases. The trim removed 5 bases at V and 9 bases at J, leaving 10 bases unmatched. The CDR3 sequence is 15 residues long. Germline V gene lookup returns CDR1 MGHRA and CDR2 YSYEKL.

The chain is built from TRBV19 and TRBJ1-1, with 7 bases lining up with TRBD1. With V trimmed by 5 bases and J by 3 bases, 6 bases remained unmatched. Germline V gives CDR1 LNHDA, CDR2 SQIVND (reference sequence). CDR3 length: 14 residues. DNA for the CDR3: TGTGCCAGTAGTTCAGGGGGTTTTGACACTGAAGCTTTCTTT. Its protein is CASSSGGFDTEAFF.

The J gene is TRBJ2-2, the V gene TRBV30; TRBD1 might be the D (7 bases). The length of the CDR3 is 14 residues. V lost 6 bases, J lost 6 bases, and 17 bases lay in between. Germline CDR1 is GTSNPN and CDR2 is SVGIG (reference sequence). DNA for the CDR3: TGTGCCTGCCTGCCAGGGGGGCGCGCCGGGGAGCTGTTTTTT. It is translated as CACLPGGRAGELFF.

This rearrangement joins TRBV10-1 to TRBJ2-7; D may be TRBD2 (5 bases). The length of the CDR3 is 16 residues. Trimming shortened V by 1 base and J by 5 bases, and 18 bases separated the two germline ends. Germline V lookup: CDR1 WNHNN, CDR2 SYGVQD (reference sequence). The CDR3 here is CASSEYRGPPRHEQYF. The CDR3 nucleotides are TGCGCCAGCAGTGAGTACCGGGGTCCTCCCAGGCACGAGCAGTACTTC.

J is TRBJ1-2 and V is TRBV7-2; TRBD1 might be the D (5 bases). Germline CDR1 is SGHTA and CDR2 is FQGNSA. With 5 bases removed from V and 4 bases from J, the gap between germline ends came to 8 bases. The CDR3 loop spans 12 amino acids. For the CDR3, the DNA is TGTGCCAGCAGCACAGACAGCTATGGCTACACCTTC. It yields the protein CASSTDSYGYTF.

The chain recombines TRBV9 with TRBJ1-2; D may be TRBD1 (5 bases). Germline V CDR1 and CDR2: SGDLS, YYNGEE. The CDR3 has 14 residues. V was cut by 3 bases and J by 2 bases, with 11 bases left in between. The CDR3 sequence is CASSAGTGNYGYTF. The CDR3, as DNA: TGTGCCAGCAGCGCCGGGACTGGCAACTATGGCTACACCTTC.

The chain joins TRBV3-1 (or the pseudogene TRBV3-2) to TRBJ1-1; D ambiguous. Germline V gives CDR1 LGHDT, CDR2 YNNKEL (reference sequence). Trimming took 4 bases from V and 4 from J, leaving 7 bases between them. There are 12 residues in the CDR3. This CDR3 reads CASSRTGTEAFF. As DNA, the CDR3 is TGTGCCAGCAGCCGGACGGGCACTGAAGCTTTCTTT.

On this clone: At one end, the junction sequence differs from germline, possibly due to a read error. The chain carries TRBV7-7 and TRBJ2-3, with 10 bases aligning to TRBD1. This CDR3 spans 15 amino acids. CDR1 and CDR2 (germline): SSHAT, FNYEAQ (reference sequence). CDR3 sequence reads: CASSFGTGDTDTQYF. The CDR3 coding sequence is TGTGCTAGCAGCTTCGGGACAGGGGACACAGATACGCAGTATTTT.

The chain couples TRBV5-5 to TRBJ2-6, with D possibly matching TRBD1 (5 bases). The CDR3 contains 15 residues. V was cut by 4 bases and J by 4 bases, with 12 bases left in between. Germline lookup yields CDR1 SGHKS and CDR2 YYEKEE (reference sequence). The chain's CDR3 is CASSQDRTGANVLTF. The DNA for the CDR3 is TGTGCCAGCAGCCAAGACAGAACCGGGGCCAACGTCCTGACTTTC.

The chain recombines TRBV3-1 (or the pseudogene TRBV3-2) with TRBJ2-2, with D possibly being TRBD1 (6 bases). Per germline, CDR1 LGHDT and CDR2 YNNKEL (reference sequence). The CDR3 sequence is 19 residues long. Trimming stripped 0 bases from V and 0 bases from J, with 17 bases between. CDR3 sequence: CASSQERGYGFANTGELFF. The CDR3 DNA reads as TGTGCCAGCAGCCAAGAGAGGGGGTATGGGTTCGCGAACACCGGGGAGCTGTTTTTT.

CDR3 coding DNA: TGTGCCAGCAGTCCATCCGGGACAGGGTATGGCTACACCTTC. This translates into CASSPSGTGYGYTF. The chain joins TRBV7-2 to TRBJ1-2; TRBD1 matches 9 bases. The CDR3 is made up of 14 amino acids. Unmatched junction bases numbered 7, after V lost 6 bases and J lost 5 bases. From germline, CDR1 is SGHTA and CDR2 FQGNSA.

This clone was detected a few times. This chain uses TRBV2 with TRBJ2-1, with D perhaps TRBD1 or TRBD2 (5 bases each). This CDR3 comprises 15 residues. The V gene lost 6 bases and the J gene lost 7 bases, with 19 bases spanning the gap. Germline CDR1 SNHLY, CDR2 FYNNEI. The CDR3 DNA is TGTGCCAGCAGCAGACTGAAAGGGACGGGGAATGAGCAGTTCTTC. Protein: CASSRLKGTGNEQFF.

CDR3 nucleotides: TGTGCCAGCAGCTCACAGGGTCTTCTGGAAGAAAAACTGTTTTTT. Encoded protein: CASSSQGLLEEKLFF. This chain links TRBV7-8 with TRBJ1-4; D might be TRBD1 (6 bases). V lost 4 bases and J lost 8, with 17 bases in between. Germline CDR1 and CDR2: SGHVS and FQNEAQ. The CDR3 is 15 amino acids.

The CDR3 is CASGFGDRGNEQYF. CDR3 nucleotides: TGTGCTAGTGGTTTCGGGGACAGGGGTAACGAGCAGTACTTC. The rearrangement links TRBV12-5 to TRBJ2-7; 10 positions match TRBD1. CDR3 size: 14 residues. The germline V gene encodes CDR1 LGHNT and CDR2 FRNRAP. The V gene end was trimmed by 3 bases and the J gene end by 5 bases; junction bases not matched to a gene: 4.

V gene TRBV5-3 combines with J gene TRBJ2-2, with 8 bases fitting TRBD1. TRBV5-3 is given ORF status, its function remaining uncertain. The CDR3 is 15 residues long. After removal of 2 bases from V and 4 bases from J, the junction contained 4 bases not matched to a gene. The CDR3 region has the DNA TGTGCCAGAAGCTTAGGACAGGGATCCACCGGGGAGCTGTTTTTT. Translation gives CARSLGQGSTGELFF.

This clone has a single count. J is TRBJ1-2 and V is TRBV18, with a weak D call TRBD1 (5 bases). Germline V CDR1 and CDR2: KGHSH, LQKENI. This CDR3 is built from 17 residues. V gave up 2 bases and J gave up 0 bases, with 16 bases separating them. The CDR3 spells CASSPMPGIFSNYGYTF. CDR3 nucleotides: TGTGCCAGCTCACCAATGCCAGGGATATTTTCTAACTATGGCTACACCTTC.

The V call is TRBV11-2, the J call TRBJ2-1, with 10 bases aligning to TRBD2. V lost 5 bases and J lost 0; bases outside the gene matches: 4. The CDR3 runs to 16 residues. Germline V gene sequence: CDR1 SGHAT, CDR2 FQNNGV. The CDR3 sequence is CASSPRTSGSYNEQFF. CDR3 coding DNA: TGTGCCAGCAGCCCAAGGACTAGCGGCTCCTACAATGAGCAGTTCTTC.

The V and J genes are TRBV27 and TRBJ2-3; D is uncertain. The CDR3 covers 14 residues. V was pared by 2 bases and J by 2 bases, with 8 bases between. Germline loops: CDR1 MNHEY, CDR2 SMNVEV (reference sequence). The CDR3, as DNA: TGTGCCAGCAGTTTAGAGGTGAACACAGATACGCAGTATTTT. Its translation is CASSLEVNTDTQYF.